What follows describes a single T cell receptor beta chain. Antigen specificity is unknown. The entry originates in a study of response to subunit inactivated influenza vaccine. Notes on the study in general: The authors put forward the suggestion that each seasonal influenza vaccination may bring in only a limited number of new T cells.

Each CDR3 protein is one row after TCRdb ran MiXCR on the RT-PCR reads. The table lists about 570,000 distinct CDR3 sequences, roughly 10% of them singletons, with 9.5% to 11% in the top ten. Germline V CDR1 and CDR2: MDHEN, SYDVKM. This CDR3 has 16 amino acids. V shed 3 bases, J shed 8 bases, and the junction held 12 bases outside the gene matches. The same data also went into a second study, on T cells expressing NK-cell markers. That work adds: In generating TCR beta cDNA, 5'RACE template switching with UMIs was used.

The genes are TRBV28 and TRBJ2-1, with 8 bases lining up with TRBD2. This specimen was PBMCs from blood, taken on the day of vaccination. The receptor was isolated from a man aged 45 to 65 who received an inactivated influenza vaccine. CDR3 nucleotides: TGTGCCAGCAGTTTGGGGGAGGGACTAGAGAGGGATGAGCAGTTCTTC. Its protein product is CASSLGEGLERDEQFF.